This T cell receptor beta chain was captured in a study of spatial heterogeneity in lung cancer. Study-level findings and limits: Tumors with more nonsynonymous mutations had more expanded intratumoral alpha and beta TCRs.

The library protocol tagged each TCR cDNA with a unique molecular identifier. TCRdb fed the 5' RACE reads into MiXCR, producing one record per CDR3 protein. The sample shows around 8,800 distinct CDR3 sequences, about 5% of them seen only once. Time point noted: sample taken at primary tumor resection. A total of more than 65 untreated early-stage non-small cell lung cancer patients served as donors. Extraction of whole RNA from tumor, nontumor lung or frozen PBMC preceded unsorted sequencing. In its sample, this clonotype was seen many times. Its antigen is as yet unknown. Germline V gene sequence: CDR1 LGHDT, CDR2 YNNKEL (reference sequence). The CDR3 extends over 14 amino acids. The V and J ends lost 4 bases and 4 bases respectively, with 13 bases between them.

Sequenced here: lung tumor tissue, sampled at surgery. The clonotype originates from a female donor with early-stage non-small cell lung cancer. The chain combines TRBV3-1 with TRBJ1-1, with D possibly TRBD1 on 5 matching bases. CDR3 protein: CASSRRDGGTEAFF. CDR3 nucleotides: TGTGCCAGCAGCCGTAGAGATGGGGGCACTGAAGCTTTCTTT. The complete variable domain, with remaining parts taken from reference TRBV3-1 and TRBJ1-1, reads DTAVSQTPKYLVTQMGNDKSIKCEQNLGHDTMYWYKQDSKKFLKIMFSYNNKELIINETVPNRFSPKSPDKAHLNLHINSLELGDSAVYFCASSRRDGGTEAFFGQGTRLTVV.